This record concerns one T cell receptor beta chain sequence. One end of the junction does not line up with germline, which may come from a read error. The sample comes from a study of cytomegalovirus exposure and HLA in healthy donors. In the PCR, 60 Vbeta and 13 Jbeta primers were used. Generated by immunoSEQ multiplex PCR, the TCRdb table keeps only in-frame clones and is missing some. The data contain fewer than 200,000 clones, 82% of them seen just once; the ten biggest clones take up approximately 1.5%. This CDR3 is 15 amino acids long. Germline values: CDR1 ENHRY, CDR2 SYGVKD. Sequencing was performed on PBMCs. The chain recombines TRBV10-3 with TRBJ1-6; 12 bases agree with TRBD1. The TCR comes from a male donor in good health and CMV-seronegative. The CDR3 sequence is CASSYTGTGGSPLHF. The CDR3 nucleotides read TGTGCCAGCAGTTACACCGGGACAGGGGGCTCACCCCTCCACTTT.